The 17 T cell receptor beta chains in this list originate from one sample, sequenced in a study of CD8 T cells in ankylosing spondylitis. TCRdb fed the 5' RACE reads into MiXCR, producing one record per CDR3 protein. The sample lists roughly 7,000 distinct CDR3 sequences, approximately 3% occurring once. The sample consisted of blood, either unsorted or a sorted T cell fraction (not recorded which). These receptors all come from a female donor with ankylosing spondylitis or in good health (not recorded which).

This rearrangement joins TRBV9 to TRBJ2-3; 7 nucleotides agree with TRBD2. Germline assignment: CDR1 SGDLS and CDR2 YYNGEE. The CDR3 spans 15 residues. With 4 bases clipped from V and 3 bases from J, the junction kept 8 bases outside the gene matches. The CDR3 region has the DNA TGTGCCAGCAGCAGTCTAGCGGAGGGGACAGATACGCAGTATTTT. This translates into CASSSLAEGTDTQYF.

By its share, this clonotype is medium-sized. This chain connects TRBV9 to TRBJ2-1, with D uncertain. This CDR3 region has 13 residues. The germline V and J ends were trimmed by 3 bases and 7 bases, with 11 bases remaining between them. Per the germline V gene, CDR1 is SGDLS and CDR2 is YYNGEE. In DNA, the CDR3 is TGTGCCAGCAGCGAGACGAGCAGTAATGAGCAGTTCTTC. Its translation is CASSETSSNEQFF. The full variable domain, its missing parts supplied by reference TRBV9 and TRBJ2-1, is DSGVTQTPKHLITATGQRVTLRCSPRSGDLSVYWYQQSLDQGLQFLIQYYNGEERAKGNILERFSAQQFPDLHSELNLSSLELGDSALYFCASSETSSNEQFFGPGTRLTVL.

Judged by abundance, this clonotype is medium-sized. The chain uses TRBV9 and TRBJ2-5; D is perhaps TRBD2 (5 bases). V dropped 4 bases and J dropped 2 bases, with 15 bases sitting between them. Per germline, CDR1 SGDLS and CDR2 YYNGEE. This CDR3 has 15 residues. CDR3 protein: CASSPSMGEQETQYF. In DNA form, the CDR3 reads TGTGCCAGCAGCCCCTCGATGGGAGAACAAGAGACCCAGTACTTC.

Ten or more counts support this clonotype. The rearrangement joins TRBV9 to TRBJ2-7; D is unclear. Trimming shortened V by 3 bases and J by 3 bases, and 7 bases separated the two germline ends. The CDR3 length is 12 residues. Germline V gives CDR1 SGDLS, CDR2 YYNGEE. The CDR3 region is CASSGLSYEQYF. The CDR3 DNA follows: TGTGCCAGCAGCGGATTAAGCTACGAGCAGTACTTC. Using reference TRBV9 and TRBJ2-7 for the parts outside the CDR3, the full variable domain is DSGVTQTPKHLITATGQRVTLRCSPRSGDLSVYWYQQSLDQGLQFLIQYYNGEERAKGNILERFSAQQFPDLHSELNLSSLELGDSALYFCASSGLSYEQYFGPGTRLTVT.

This clonotype was detected many times. The chain links TRBV9 to TRBJ2-5, with D perhaps TRBD2 (6 bases). V gave up 0 bases and J gave up 1 base, with 7 bases separating them. The CDR3 totals 14 residues. The germline V gene encodes CDR1 SGDLS and CDR2 YYNGEE. CDR3 bases: TGTGCCAGCAGCGTAGGGGGAGGCCAAGAGACCCAGTACTTC. It specifies CASSVGGGQETQYF.

The table lists this clonotype with many counts. The J gene is TRBJ1-2, the V gene TRBV9, with 7 bases aligning to TRBD1. V gave up 3 bases and J gave up 2 bases; unmatched junction bases: 7. The CDR3 extends over 15 amino acids. The germline gives CDR1 SGDLS, CDR2 YYNGEE. CDR3 bases: TGTGCCAGCAGCGCAACCTTACAGGGGAACTATGGCTACACCTTC. It is translated as CASSATLQGNYGYTF.

This clonotype was seen many times. The chain has TRBV9 and TRBJ2-2, with D possibly being TRBD1 (6 bases). The CDR3 has 16 amino acids. Germline V gives CDR1 SGDLS, CDR2 YYNGEE. V lost 3 bases to trimming and J lost 4 bases, with 16 bases between them. DNA of the CDR3: TGTGCCAGCAGCGCGACAGGAAGCGTTAGCACCGGGGAGCTGTTTTTT. It specifies CASSATGSVSTGELFF.

This clonotype was seen repeatedly, ten times or more. This chain joins TRBV9 and TRBJ2-3; 7 positions match TRBD2. The CDR3 is 16 residues long. Germline-derived CDR1 and CDR2 are SGDLS and YYNGEE. With V trimmed by 3 bases and J by 2 bases, 9 bases remained unmatched. The chain's CDR3 is CASSDTVSGLTDTQYF. Here the CDR3 DNA reads TGTGCCAGCAGCGATACAGTTAGCGGGCTCACAGATACGCAGTATTTT.

This clonotype was observed many times. The chain is built from TRBV9 and TRBJ2-1; 10 bases are shared with TRBD2. Trimming cost V 1 base and J 4 bases; bases outside gene matches: 5. The germline gives CDR1 SGDLS, CDR2 YYNGEE. The CDR3 runs 16 residues. CDR3 nucleotide sequence: TGTGCCAGCAGCGTAAGCGGGAGGGACCCTTACAATGAGCAGTTCTTC. Its protein product is CASSVSGRDPYNEQFF.

This clonotype was counted many times. The chain joins TRBV9 to TRBJ2-7; 11 nucleotides line up with TRBD1. This CDR3 is 17 amino acids long. The germline V gene has CDR1 SGDLS and CDR2 YYNGEE. Germline trimming cut 0 bases from V and 6 bases from J; bases unmatched to any gene: 11. CDR3 sequence (DNA): TGTGCCAGCAGCGTAGTTCCGGGGACAGGGGGTCTCGGCGAGCAGTACTTC. Its translation: CASSVVPGTGGLGEQYF.

This clonotype was counted ten times or more. The CDR3 protein is CASSGSGSSYEQYF. In DNA, the CDR3 is TGTGCCAGCAGCGGTTCAGGGAGCTCCTACGAGCAGTACTTC. V is TRBV9 and J is TRBJ2-7, with D possibly being TRBD1 or TRBD2 (5 bases each). V was clipped by 3 bases and J by 0 bases, with 10 bases between them. Per germline, CDR1 SGDLS and CDR2 YYNGEE. The CDR3 sequence is 14 residues long.

This clonotype was observed many times. V is TRBV9 and J is TRBJ2-1; no clear D. V lost 2 bases to trimming and J lost 0 bases, with 21 bases between them. This CDR3 is built from 19 residues. Germline CDR1 SGDLS, CDR2 YYNGEE. CDR3: CASSVAPMMAVSSYNEQFF. As DNA, the CDR3 is TGTGCCAGCAGCGTCGCCCCTATGATGGCAGTAAGCTCCTACAATGAGCAGTTCTTC.

This clonotype appeared many times. The chain employs TRBV9 and TRBJ2-7; 13 nucleotides match TRBD2. V shed 5 bases and J 3 bases; nucleotides not matched to a gene: 2. Looked up from germline, CDR1 is SGDLS and CDR2 is YYNGEE. This CDR3 spans 14 amino acids. As DNA, the CDR3 is TGTGCCAGCAGTGGGACTAGCGGGGACTACGAGCAGTACTTC. This encodes CASSGTSGDYEQYF.

This clonotype is medium-sized by share. V usage is TRBV9 and J usage is TRBJ2-1; 7 bases align to TRBD2. The CDR3 runs to 13 residues. The junction had 4 bases not matched to a gene; V was cut back by 4 bases and J by 6 bases. Germline loops: CDR1 SGDLS, CDR2 YYNGEE. The CDR3 coding sequence is TGTGCCAGCAGCCCCGGGACTATCAATGAGCAGTTCTTC. Protein sequence: CASSPGTINEQFF.

This clonotype was observed many times. The V call is TRBV9, the J call TRBJ2-7; 8 positions agree with TRBD2. Germline trimming cut 0 bases from V and 5 bases from J; bases unmatched to any gene: 4. CDR3 length: 14 residues. Per the germline V gene, CDR1 is SGDLS and CDR2 is YYNGEE. The CDR3 loop reads CASSVDGRAHEQYF. The DNA for the CDR3 is TGTGCCAGCAGCGTAGACGGGAGGGCCCACGAGCAGTACTTC. Full variable domain (outside the CDR3, taken from reference TRBV9 and TRBJ2-7): DSGVTQTPKHLITATGQRVTLRCSPRSGDLSVYWYQQSLDQGLQFLIQYYNGEERAKGNILERFSAQQFPDLHSELNLSSLELGDSALYFCASSVDGRAHEQYFGPGTRLTVT.

This clonotype is judged medium-sized. V usage is TRBV9 and J usage is TRBJ2-1; perhaps TRBD1 as D (6 bases). Germline assignment: CDR1 SGDLS and CDR2 YYNGEE. This CDR3 contains 14 residues. Trimming shortened V by 4 bases and J by 3 bases, and 11 bases separated the two germline ends. The CDR3 DNA reads TGTGCCAGCAGCTACCGGGACAACTACAATGAGCAGTTCTTC. Translation gives CASSYRDNYNEQFF. Using reference TRBV9 and TRBJ2-1 for the parts outside the CDR3, the full variable domain is DSGVTQTPKHLITATGQRVTLRCSPRSGDLSVYWYQQSLDQGLQFLIQYYNGEERAKGNILERFSAQQFPDLHSELNLSSLELGDSALYFCASSYRDNYNEQFFGPGTRLTVL.

Many counts were recorded for this clonotype. The chain has TRBV9 and TRBJ2-1; 9 bases are shared with TRBD2. J lost 5 bases, V lost 0 bases, and 6 bases had no gene match. CDR3 length: 16 residues. CDR1 SGDLS and CDR2 YYNGEE come from the germline V gene. This CDR3 is CASSVEVLAGNNEQFF. Here the CDR3 DNA reads TGTGCCAGCAGCGTAGAGGTACTAGCGGGTAACAATGAGCAGTTCTTC. Full variable domain (rest looked up from reference TRBV9 and TRBJ2-1): DSGVTQTPKHLITATGQRVTLRCSPRSGDLSVYWYQQSLDQGLQFLIQYYNGEERAKGNILERFSAQQFPDLHSELNLSSLELGDSALYFCASSVEVLAGNNEQFFGPGTRLTVL.